Shown below are 18 T cell receptor beta chains from a single sample sequenced in a study of cytomegalovirus exposure and HLA in healthy donors. Primers included in the PCR were 60 Vbeta and 13 Jbeta primers. Using immunoSEQ multiplex PCR, the repertoire was profiled, and TCRdb retains in-frame clones only, with some absent. The sample has about 110,000 clones, just over 75% seen once; the top ten hold over 10%. What was sequenced was PBMCs. The receptors come from a young man in good health and CMV-seropositive.

The chain combines TRBV2 with TRBJ1-1; 7 bases agree with TRBD1. The CDR3 spans 14 residues. CDR1 and CDR2 (germline): SNHLY, FYNNEI. The J segment lost 5 bases and the V segment lost 3 bases, leaving 6 bases of the junction unmatched. The CDR3 nucleotides are TGTGCCAGCAGTGACGGTCAGGGGGAGACTGAAGCTTTCTTT. The encoded protein is CASSDGQGETEAFF. The whole variable domain, filled in from reference TRBV2 and TRBJ1-1, reads EPEVTQTPSHQVTQMGQEVILRCVPISNHLYFYWYRQILGQKVEFLVSFYNNEISEKSEIFDDQFSVERPDGSNFTLKIRSTKLEDSAMYFCASSDGQGETEAFFGQGTRLTVV.

The chain combines TRBV30 with TRBJ2-7; 8 bases line up with TRBD1. The CDR3 totals 14 residues. Trimming cost V 4 bases and J 0 bases; bases outside gene matches: 5. Germline V gene data show CDR1 as GTSNPN and CDR2 as SVGIG (reference sequence). The CDR3 region is CAWTLGTGSYEQYF. CDR3 nucleotides: TGTGCCTGGACTCTCGGGACAGGCTCCTACGAGCAGTACTTC.

The chain couples TRBV7-3 to TRBJ2-3, with TRBD1 matching 7 bases. CDR1 SGHTA and CDR2 FQGTGA come from the germline V gene. With 5 bases clipped from V and 2 bases from J, the junction kept 10 bases outside the gene matches. The CDR3 is 16 amino acids. The CDR3 loop reads CASSPGTVRLTDTQYF. DNA for the CDR3: TGTGCCAGCAGCCCAGGGACAGTCAGGCTCACAGATACGCAGTATTTT.

The V gene is TRBV7-9, the J gene TRBJ2-2; D ambiguous. The germline V and J ends were trimmed by 5 bases and 5 bases, with 6 bases remaining between them. Germline V gene lookup returns CDR1 SEHNR and CDR2 FQNEAQ (reference sequence). CDR3 length equals 12 residues. CDR3 loop: CASSPSTGELFF. CDR3 nucleotide sequence: TGTGCCAGCAGCCCCAGTACCGGGGAGCTGTTTTTT.

V usage is TRBV7-2 and J usage is TRBJ1-3; maybe TRBD1 (6 bases). From germline, CDR1 is SGHTA and CDR2 FQGNSA. This CDR3 is 14 amino acids long. V was clipped by 3 bases and J by 1 base, with 7 bases between them. In DNA, the CDR3 is TGTGCCAGCAGCTTTACAGGGTCTGGAAACACCATATATTTT. Translation gives CASSFTGSGNTIYF.

V usage is TRBV11-2 and J usage is TRBJ2-7; weak D call: TRBD1 (6 bases). CDR1 SGHAT and CDR2 FQNNGV come from the germline V gene. With 0 bases removed from V and 5 bases from J, the gap between germline ends came to 11 bases. The CDR3 spans 14 residues. This CDR3 reads CASSLDTGFDEQYF. CDR3 bases: TGTGCCAGCAGCTTAGATACAGGGTTCGACGAGCAGTACTTC.

The J gene is TRBJ2-3, the V gene TRBV5-4; D is possibly TRBD1 (6 bases). CDR3 length: 15 amino acids. V dropped 0 bases and J dropped 6 bases, with 14 bases sitting between them. Germline CDR1 is SGHNT and CDR2 is YYREEE (reference sequence). Written as DNA, the CDR3 is TGTGCCAGCAGCTTGGGAGGGGGAATGGTCGATACGCAGTATTTT. Protein product: CASSLGGGMVDTQYF.

The genes are TRBV5-1 and TRBJ2-7; 8 bases are shared with TRBD2. Germline V gene sequence: CDR1 SGHRS, CDR2 YFSETQ. V shed 4 bases and J 3 bases; nucleotides not matched to a gene: 6. This CDR3 spans 14 amino acids. For the CDR3, the DNA is TGCGCCAGCAGCGCGGGGGGCTATTTCTACGAGCAGTACTTC. It specifies CASSAGGYFYEQYF.

The chain recombines TRBV7-2 with TRBJ2-3; 8 bases align to TRBD1. J lost 14 bases, V lost 2 bases, and 12 bases had no gene match. Per the germline V gene, CDR1 is SGHTA and CDR2 is FQGNSA. The CDR3 is made up of 14 amino acids. The CDR3: CASSLSYQGARSYF. CDR3 nucleotide sequence: TGTGCCAGCAGCTTAAGTTACCAGGGGGCCAGGTCGTATTTT.

The chain has TRBV7-2 and TRBJ1-2; the D is unclear. CDR1 is SGHTA and CDR2 is FQGNSA in the germline V gene. V was trimmed by 11 bases and J by 6 bases, leaving 16 bases between them. The CDR3 has 12 amino acids. The CDR3 here is CARHGEGNGYTF. DNA of the CDR3: TGTGCCCGCCATGGAGAGGGAAATGGCTACACCTTC.

This chain joins TRBV2 and TRBJ2-7; weak D call: TRBD2 (6 bases). V shed 11 bases and J shed 3 bases, with 14 bases lying between them. The CDR3 spans 12 residues. CDR1 is SNHLY and CDR2 is FYNNEI in the germline V gene. CDR3 nucleotide sequence: TGTGCCCTCCTGGGCGGGGACTACGAGCAGTACTTC. Translating gives CALLGGDYEQYF.

J is TRBJ2-2 and V is TRBV6-6, with a weak D call TRBD1 (5 bases). The CDR3 totals 15 residues. Germline CDR1 MNHNY, CDR2 SVGAGI (reference sequence). V was clipped by 0 bases and J by 4 bases, with 9 bases between them. The CDR3 DNA sequence: TGTGCCAGCAGTTACTCGAGTCAGGGCACCGGGGAGCTGTTTTTT. This codes for CASSYSSQGTGELFF.

The V gene is TRBV28, the J gene TRBJ2-7, with 7 bases identical to TRBD1. Germline values: CDR1 MDHEN, CDR2 SYDVKM. V lost 7 bases, J lost 2 bases, and 8 bases stayed unmatched. The CDR3 consists of 14 residues. This chain's CDR3 is CASNIGGPTYEQYF. DNA for the CDR3: TGTGCCAGCAACATAGGGGGCCCCACCTACGAGCAGTACTTC.

The chain employs TRBV6-5 and TRBJ2-7, with 7 bases matching TRBD1. Germline V lookup: CDR1 MNHEY, CDR2 SVGAGI. Trimming took 9 bases from V and 4 from J; bases not matched to a gene: 9. There are 13 residues in the CDR3. The CDR3 nucleotides read TGTGCCAGTTGGACAGGTCAAAGATACGAGCAGTACTTC. Amino acids: CASWTGQRYEQYF.

The V gene is TRBV6-5, the J gene TRBJ2-3; the match to TRBD2 covers 10 bases. V shed 6 bases and J 4 bases; nucleotides not matched to a gene: 7. Germline CDR1 is MNHEY and CDR2 is SVGAGI. The CDR3 extends over 15 amino acids. CDR3 in DNA: TGTGCCAGCAGGCATCTAGCGGGGGCCGCAGATACGCAGTATTTT. Translation gives CASRHLAGAADTQYF.

The chain employs TRBV4-2 and TRBJ1-1; D not certain. The germline V and J ends were trimmed by 4 bases and 1 base, with 10 bases remaining between them. The CDR3 loop spans 14 amino acids. Per germline, CDR1 LGHNA and CDR2 YNFKEQ. CDR3 coding DNA: TGTGCCAGCAGCCCAGAGAGGTCGAACACTGAAGCTTTCTTT. Protein: CASSPERSNTEAFF.

V usage is TRBV18 and J usage is TRBJ2-5, with 8 bases lining up with TRBD2. Germline V CDR1 and CDR2: KGHSH, LQKENI. The CDR3 consists of 17 residues. V shed 6 bases, J shed 4 bases, and the junction held 16 bases outside the gene matches. The CDR3 DNA reads TGTGCCAGCTCTCAATCCCCCTTCGGGGGGGGAAGAGAGACCCAGTACTTC. Translation: CASSQSPFGGGRETQYF.

This clone has just a few counts. The V and J genes are TRBV11-3 and TRBJ2-1, with TRBD1 as a possible D gene (7 bases). The germline CDR1 and CDR2 sequences are SGHNT and YENEEA. CDR3 length: 13 residues. V was trimmed by 11 bases and J by 9 bases, leaving 20 bases between them. CDR3 sequence: CASKEEGAVEQFF. The DNA for the CDR3 is TGTGCCTCAAAGGAGGAGGGGGCGGTTGAGCAGTTCTTC. The full variable domain, in which reference TRBV11-3 and TRBJ2-1 provide the parts outside the CDR3, is EAGVVQSPRYKIIEKKQPVAFWCNPISGHNTLYWYLQNLGQGPELLIRYENEEAVDDSQLPKDRFSAERLKGVDSTLKIQPAELGDSAVYLCASKEEGAVEQFFGPGTRLTVL.